Following are 32 T cell receptor beta chains from one sample sequenced in a study of OX40 agonist ivuxolimab in advanced cancers. The data were produced by immunoSEQ multiplex PCR, yet TCRdb's version contains in-frame clones alone and is incomplete. Of approximately 69,000 clones in the sample, 85% are singletons; the top ten hold 5.5% to 7.5%. Specimen: CD4+ or CD8+ T cells sorted from blood, collected in a trial of the OX40 agonist ivuxolimab. Every receptor here comes from an adult with an advanced solid tumor such as melanoma, head and neck, liver or kidney cancer.

CDR3 sequence: CASSPPIIRQGNNEQYF. The CDR3 DNA reads as TGTGCCAGCTCACCACCTATAATACGGCAGGGTAACAACGAGCAGTACTTC. The genes are TRBV18 and TRBJ2-7; tentatively, D is TRBD1 (5 bases). CDR1 and CDR2 from the germline V gene are KGHSH and LQKENI. The V gene lost 0 bases and the J gene lost 5 bases, with 20 bases spanning the gap. The CDR3 has 17 amino acids.

The gene calls are TRBV6-5 and TRBJ2-7; tentatively, D is TRBD2 (6 bases). Per the germline V gene, CDR1 is MNHEY and CDR2 is SVGAGI. Trimming cost V 4 bases and J 6 bases, with 16 bases left between them. The CDR3 sequence is 14 residues long. The CDR3 spells CASSSGTSSPEQYV. The DNA of the CDR3 is TGTGCCAGCAGTTCGGGGACTTCCTCCCCCGAGCAGTACGTC.

This sequence joins TRBV7-9 and TRBJ2-1; 13 nucleotides line up with TRBD2. From germline, CDR1 is SEHNR and CDR2 FQNEAQ (reference sequence). CDR3 size: 16 residues. V lost 8 bases and J lost 9; bases outside the gene matches: 13. The CDR3 DNA follows: TGTGCCAGCGAAAAATTGACTAGCGGGGGGTTAAGTGAGCAGTTCTTC. Its translation: CASEKLTSGGLSEQFF.

The chain is built from TRBV30 and TRBJ2-7; D not certain. Trimming pared 0 bases from V and 0 bases from J, leaving 9 bases between. There are 14 residues in the CDR3. From germline, CDR1 is GTSNPN and CDR2 SVGIG (reference sequence). The CDR3 spells CAWSVQLLSYEQYF. In nucleotides, the CDR3 is TGTGCCTGGAGTGTACAACTCCTCTCCTACGAGCAGTACTTC.

This chain uses TRBV29-1 with TRBJ2-5; 9 bases agree with TRBD2. Germline trimming cut 0 bases from V and 3 bases from J; bases unmatched to any gene: 5. The V gene's germline CDR1 is SQVTM and CDR2 ANQGSEA. The CDR3 sequence is 15 residues long. The CDR3, as DNA: TGCAGCGTTGAAGATACGCCTAGCGGGAAAGAGACCCAGTACTTC. Its protein product is CSVEDTPSGKETQYF. Looking up the rest from reference TRBV29-1 and TRBJ2-5 gives the full variable domain: SAVISQKPSRDICQRGTSLTIQCQVDSQVTMMFWYRQQPGQSLTLIATANQGSEATYESGFVIDKFPISRPNLTFSTLTVSNMSPEDSSIYLCSVEDTPSGKETQYFGPGTRLLVL.

Only one count was recorded for this clone. The V call is TRBV28, the J call TRBJ1-2; D remains ambiguous. Germline V CDR1 and CDR2: MDHEN, SYDVKM. The CDR3 contains 12 residues. Deletions cut 6 bases from V and 4 bases from J, with 9 bases between. The chain's CDR3 is CASRRPSYGYTF. CDR3 DNA: TGTGCCAGCAGACGACCTAGCTATGGCTACACCTTC.

This chain uses TRBV6-5 with TRBJ2-1; no definite D call. The V gene lost 5 bases and the J gene lost 0 bases, with 11 bases spanning the gap. The germline gives CDR1 MNHEY, CDR2 SVGAGI. The CDR3 loop spans 15 amino acids. CDR3 bases: TGTGCCAGCAGTACTTCCGACGGCTCCTACAATGAGCAGTTCTTC. Its translation: CASSTSDGSYNEQFF.

The chain carries TRBV5-4 and TRBJ2-3; no definite D call. The CDR3 covers 16 residues. Germline values: CDR1 SGHNT, CDR2 YYREEE (reference sequence). The V gene lost 3 bases and the J gene lost 0 bases, with 14 bases spanning the gap. CDR3 residues: CASSSVAVLSTDTQYF. The CDR3 nucleotides are TGTGCCAGCAGCTCCGTCGCGGTTCTTAGCACAGATACGCAGTATTTT.

The CDR3 loop reads CASSKGPGANVLTF. DNA of the CDR3: TGTGCCAGTAGTAAAGGTCCCGGGGCCAACGTCCTGACTTTC. The V gene is TRBV19, the J gene TRBJ2-6; D unresolved. The V end was cut by 4 bases, the J end by 4 bases, with 8 bases between. Germline V lookup: CDR1 LNHDA, CDR2 SQIVND (reference sequence). The CDR3 is made up of 14 amino acids. Using reference TRBV19 and TRBJ2-6 for the parts outside the CDR3, the full variable domain is DGGITQSPKYLFRKEGQNVTLSCEQNLNHDAMYWYRQDPGQGLRLIYYSQIVNDFQKGDIAEGYSVSREKKESFPLTVTSAQKNPTAFYLCASSKGPGANVLTFGAGSRLTVL.

This clone was seen once. The CDR3 DNA follows: TGTGCCAGTAGTTCCTCCGGGACAAACTACGAGCAGTACTTC. It is translated as CASSSSGTNYEQYF. The chain links TRBV19 to TRBJ2-7, with a tentative D call TRBD1 (6 bases). The V and J ends lost 5 bases and 3 bases respectively, with 14 bases between them. This CDR3 contains 14 residues. The germline V gene encodes CDR1 LNHDA and CDR2 SQIVND (reference sequence).

The V and J genes are TRBV10-3 and TRBJ2-1; perhaps D is TRBD1 or TRBD2 (5 bases each). Trimming removed 10 bases at V and 8 bases at J, with 24 bases between. The CDR3 has 15 amino acids. From germline, CDR1 is ENHRY and CDR2 SYGVKD. In DNA form, the CDR3 reads TGTGCCACCGCTTCGGGGCCCCCCATGACAGATGAGCAGTTCTTC. Protein product: CATASGPPMTDEQFF.

The chain is built from TRBV5-8 and TRBJ2-7, with TRBD1 identical over 7 bases. The length of the CDR3 is 15 residues. The germline V gene has CDR1 SGHTS and CDR2 YDEGEE. With 2 bases clipped from V and 5 bases from J, the junction kept 10 bases outside the gene matches. The CDR3 nucleotides read TGTGCCAGCAGCTTCCGGGACAGACCTCCTAACGAGCAGTACGTC. It translates to CASSFRDRPPNEQYV.

The chain uses TRBV6-5 and TRBJ2-5; D not certain. CDR3 length: 15 residues. Germline V gives CDR1 MNHEY, CDR2 SVGAGI. The germline V and J ends were trimmed by 0 bases and 1 base, with 9 bases remaining between them. The CDR3, as DNA: TGTGCCAGCAGTTACTCCCCAACGACCCAAGAGACCCAGTACTTC. Protein sequence: CASSYSPTTQETQYF.

The genes are TRBV4-1 and TRBJ2-3, with D perhaps matching TRBD2 (5 bases). CDR1 and CDR2 from the germline V gene are MGHRA and YSYEKL. CDR3 length: 14 amino acids. V shed 3 bases and J shed 6 bases, with 13 bases lying between them. Here the CDR3 reads CASSHLPGSDTQYF. The CDR3 DNA follows: TGCGCCAGCAGCCACCTACCGGGATCCGATACGCAGTATTTT.

The chain employs TRBV6-5 and TRBJ2-1; TRBD2 is a possible D gene (6 bases). CDR3 length: 14 amino acids. Germline V CDR1 and CDR2: MNHEY, SVGAGI. Trimming removed 6 bases at V and 9 bases at J, with 18 bases between. The CDR3 DNA reads as TGTGCCAGCAGGCCAGACCGGGCCGGGGGTGAGCAGTTCTTC. It codes for CASRPDRAGGEQFF.

Remarks on this clone: Distinct nucleotide sequences in the sample also encode this CDR3. This chain links TRBV7-3 with TRBJ2-2; possibly TRBD2 for D (6 bases). The CDR3 has 13 amino acids. Germline CDR1 is SGHTA and CDR2 is FQGTGA. The germline V and J ends were trimmed by 4 bases and 8 bases, with 11 bases remaining between them. As DNA, the CDR3 is TGTGCCAGCAGCTCCGGGGGAGCAGGGGAGCTGTTTTTT. Translating it yields CASSSGGAGELFF.

The chain uses TRBV6-9 and TRBJ2-7, with 11 bases fitting TRBD1. Germline CDR1 MNHGY, CDR2 SVAAGI. V shed 3 bases and J 4 bases; nucleotides not matched to a gene: 5. The CDR3 length is 15 residues. This chain's CDR3 is CASSYSGTGGYEQYV. As DNA, the CDR3 is TGTGCCAGCAGTTACTCTGGGACAGGGGGATACGAGCAGTACGTC.

The chain is built from TRBV4-1 and TRBJ2-3; D possibly corresponds to TRBD1 (5 bases). The CDR3 totals 17 residues. Germline loops: CDR1 MGHRA, CDR2 YSYEKL. The V and J ends lost 1 base and 4 bases respectively, with 18 bases between them. This chain's CDR3 is CASSQGLSIRVADTQYF. CDR3 in DNA: TGCGCCAGCAGCCAAGGGCTGAGTATCAGGGTCGCAGATACGCAGTATTTT.

The J gene is TRBJ2-5, the V gene TRBV7-2; D remains ambiguous. Germline CDR1 and CDR2: SGHTA and FQGNSA. This CDR3 spans 12 amino acids. V shed 1 base and J shed 7 bases, with 7 bases lying between them. CDR3 region: CASSLEVGTQYF. The CDR3 DNA sequence: TGTGCCAGCAGCTTAGAAGTGGGGACCCAGTACTTC.

The genes are TRBV28 and TRBJ1-5; D gene unclear. There are 17 residues in the CDR3. Per germline, CDR1 MDHEN and CDR2 SYDVKM. V was clipped by 4 bases and J by 0 bases, with 16 bases between them. CDR3 in amino acids: CASSWVRSRYSNQPQHF. Here the CDR3 DNA reads TGTGCCAGCAGTTGGGTCAGGAGCCGCTATAGCAATCAGCCCCAGCATTTT.

This clone was observed a handful of times. The chain joins TRBV6-1 to TRBJ2-7, with D tentatively TRBD1 (6 bases). Germline V lookup: CDR1 MNHNS, CDR2 SASEGT. Trimming pared 1 base from V and 2 bases from J, leaving 9 bases between. The CDR3 extends over 14 amino acids. CDR3 in amino acids: CASSEEGGAYEQYF. For the CDR3, the DNA is TGTGCCAGCAGTGAAGAAGGGGGAGCCTACGAGCAGTACTTC.

The chain couples TRBV28 to TRBJ2-2; 8 bases are a match to TRBD2. The CDR3 spans 16 residues. Looked up from germline, CDR1 is MDHEN and CDR2 is SYDVKM. Trimming at V came to 8 bases and at J to 0 bases, leaving 8 bases not matched to a gene. CDR3 sequence reads: CASSRGGTPNTGELFF. The CDR3 DNA follows: TGTGCCAGCTCCCGGGGGGGGACACCGAACACCGGGGAGCTGTTTTTT.

This clone was observed a handful of times. This chain joins TRBV6-5 and TRBJ1-5; D gene ambiguous. Looked up from germline, CDR1 is MNHEY and CDR2 is SVGAGI. CDR3 length: 14 residues. Trimming took off 5 bases at V and 4 bases at J, with 12 bases between the two ends. Here the CDR3 DNA reads TGTGCCAGCAGTCCCGGCCAGGCTAATCAGCCCCAGCATTTT. Residues: CASSPGQANQPQHF.

The chain uses TRBV21-1 and TRBJ1-3. TRBV21-1 is a documented pseudogene. The CDR3 is 15 residues long. The CDR3, as DNA: TGTGCCAGCAGCAAAGCGCGGGCAAGGGGAAACACCATATATTTT. It encodes CASSKARARGNTIYF.

In DNA, the CDR3 is TGTGCCAGCAGTTCCACGACAGGGCTAGGGGCCAACGTCCTGACTTTC. As protein: CASSSTTGLGANVLTF. The chain is built from TRBV28 and TRBJ2-6, with 7 positions matching TRBD1. The trim removed 4 bases at V and 4 bases at J, leaving 7 bases unmatched. Per germline, CDR1 MDHEN and CDR2 SYDVKM. The CDR3 is 16 amino acids.

In DNA form, the CDR3 reads TGTGCCTGGTCAGACAGGTTTGAGCAGTTCTTC. Translated, it gives CAWSDRFEQFF. This sequence joins TRBV30 and TRBJ2-1; D perhaps matches TRBD1 (6 bases). Germline assignment: CDR1 GTSNPN and CDR2 SVGIG (reference sequence). The V and J ends lost 5 bases and 9 bases respectively, with 11 bases between them. The CDR3 consists of 11 residues.

The chain joins TRBV7-2 to TRBJ1-2; possibly TRBD1 for D (5 bases). V was pared by 2 bases and J by 4 bases, with 14 bases between. Germline V gene sequence: CDR1 SGHTA, CDR2 FQGNSA. This CDR3 is built from 15 residues. CDR3 loop: CASSLSTWDPYGYTF. The CDR3 nucleotides read TGTGCCAGCAGCTTAAGCACATGGGACCCCTATGGCTACACCTTC.

The rearrangement uses TRBV9 and TRBJ2-3; 7 nucleotides line up with TRBD2. Trimming took 0 bases from V and 4 from J; bases not matched to a gene: 8. Germline CDR1 reads SGDLS; CDR2 reads YYNGEE. This CDR3 contains 16 residues. The CDR3 reads CASSVATAGEADTQYF. The CDR3 coding sequence is TGTGCCAGCAGCGTAGCTACTGCGGGAGAGGCAGATACGCAGTATTTT.

The rearrangement links TRBV28 to TRBJ2-1; 12 nucleotides align to TRBD2. Germline V gives CDR1 MDHEN, CDR2 SYDVKM. This CDR3 has 17 amino acids. J gave up 5 bases and V 7 bases, and 12 bases lay outside the gene matches. The DNA for the CDR3 is TGTGCCAGCATTCGGCTAGCGGGAGGGGCGAGCAACAATGAGCAGTTCTTC. It codes for CASIRLAGGASNNEQFF.

V usage is TRBV15 and J usage is TRBJ2-1; D remains unclear. CDR3 length: 13 amino acids. CDR1 and CDR2 from the germline V gene are LNHNV and YYDKDF (reference sequence). V lost 3 bases, J lost 0 bases, and 3 bases lay in between. The CDR3 region is CATSSSSYNEQFF. For the CDR3, the DNA is TGTGCCACCAGCAGTAGCTCCTACAATGAGCAGTTCTTC.

This chain uses TRBV27 with TRBJ1-6, with TRBD1 as a possible D gene (5 bases). The germline V gene encodes CDR1 MNHEY and CDR2 SMNVEV (reference sequence). V was pared by 6 bases and J by 7 bases, with 13 bases between. The CDR3 loop spans 14 amino acids. CDR3 in amino acids: CASSSGRGNSPLHF. The CDR3 DNA reads TGTGCCAGCAGCTCGGGACGGGGAAATTCACCCCTCCACTTT.

V and J are TRBV27 and TRBJ2-3; no clear D. CDR3 length equals 15 residues. CDR1 and CDR2 from the germline V gene are MNHEY and SMNVEV (reference sequence). Trimming shortened V by 4 bases and J by 0 bases, and 11 bases separated the two germline ends. CDR3 residues: CASSSSTYSTDTQYF. The CDR3 nucleotides are TGTGCCAGCAGTTCGTCCACGTATAGCACAGATACGCAGTATTTT.